This T cell receptor beta chain was sequenced in a study of vaccination effects on CD4 cells after COVID-19. Study information: Two-dose BNT162b2 or mRNA-1273 vaccination was given to participants.

The table lists this clone with a few counts. Its antigen is not known. CD4+ T cells specific for antigen were expanded with viral peptide pools by the ViraFEST assay before sequencing. Scientists isolated CD4+ T cells after an approximately ten-day culture period ended. Absence of prior SARS-CoV-2 infection characterized the vaccine recipients, who showed negative nucleocapsid antibodies. Wells each received 2 million to 2.5 million PBMC, cultured with approximately 9.1 IU/ml IL-2 and roughly 9.8 ug/ml peptides. In the cultures, half the medium was exchanged for IL-2 medium on days 3 and 7. Repertoires were generated with immunoSEQ multiplex PCR, while TCRdb's copy carries only in-frame clones and drops some. The table has under 45,000 clones, 70% to 85% seen once; the top ten hold around 3%. The CDR3 loop spans 15 amino acids. The V gene lost 3 bases and the J gene lost 8 bases, with 16 bases spanning the gap. Germline CDR1 is KGHSH and CDR2 is LQKENI.

Findings and caveats of the study: Clones induced by infection and by vaccine showed marked clonal contraction late after vaccination.

The rearrangement joins TRBV18 to TRBJ2-2, with D perhaps assigned TRBD1 or TRBD2 (5 bases each). This TCR derives from a human donor who received a COVID-19 vaccine. Specimen: CD4+ T cells from PBMCs cultured with HCoV-NL63 spike peptides, collected before COVID-19 vaccination. CDR3 amino acids: CASSPRDPSIGELFF. CDR3 DNA sequence: TGTGCCAGCTCACCCCGGGACCCTAGCATTGGGGAGCTGTTTTTT.